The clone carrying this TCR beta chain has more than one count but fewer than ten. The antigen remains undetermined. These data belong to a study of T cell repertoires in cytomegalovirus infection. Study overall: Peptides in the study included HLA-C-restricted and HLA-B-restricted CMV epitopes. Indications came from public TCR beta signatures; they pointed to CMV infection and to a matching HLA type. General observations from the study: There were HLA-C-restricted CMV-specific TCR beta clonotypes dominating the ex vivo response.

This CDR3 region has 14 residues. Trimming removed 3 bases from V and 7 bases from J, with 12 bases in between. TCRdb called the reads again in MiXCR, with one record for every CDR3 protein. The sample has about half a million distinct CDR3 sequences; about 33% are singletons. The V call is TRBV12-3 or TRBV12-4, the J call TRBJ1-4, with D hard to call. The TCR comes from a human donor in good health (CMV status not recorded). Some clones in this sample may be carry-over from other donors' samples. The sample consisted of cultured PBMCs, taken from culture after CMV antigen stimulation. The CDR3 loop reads CASSLHSAGEKLFF. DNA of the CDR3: TGTGCCAGCAGTTTGCATAGTGCTGGTGAAAAACTGTTTTTT.